These T cell receptor beta chains were read from a single sample in a study of cytomegalovirus exposure and HLA in healthy donors. Using immunoSEQ multiplex PCR, the repertoire was profiled, and TCRdb retains in-frame clones only, with some absent. The sample has some 140,000 clones, around 80% seen once; the top ten hold 4%. The sample taken for sequencing was PBMCs. The receptors stem from a woman in her thirties or forties in good health and CMV-seronegative. CDR3s include the opening cysteine and the closing phenylalanine or tryptophan. A D gene is named only where the DNA matches it firmly. Not every row has a clone size; where given, it reads once, few, many or a size class.

clone_size d_call j_call v_call cdr3_aa cdr3_nt
- - TRBJ2-2 TRBV29-1 CSAAHRRNTGELFF TGCAGCGCCGCTCACAGGAGGAACACCGGGGAGCTGTTTTTT
- TRBD1 TRBJ1-5 TRBV27 CASSRTGATQPQHF TGTGCCAGCAGTAGAACAGGGGCCACTCAGCCCCAGCATTTT
- - TRBJ2-1 TRBV5-1 CASSLRSGRVYNEQFF TGCGCCAGCAGCTTGAGATCCGGCAGGGTCTACAATGAGCAGTTCTTC
- - TRBJ1-6 TRBV5-6 CASSLRRGSSYNSPLHF TGTGCCAGCAGCTTGAGAAGGGGAAGCTCCTATAATTCACCCCTCCACTTT
- - TRBJ2-7 TRBV11-2 CASSPTLVQGREQYF TGTGCCAGCAGCCCCACCCTGGTGCAGGGTAGGGAGCAGTACTTC
- TRBD1 TRBJ1-2 TRBV28 CASSLADRVSNYGYTF TGTGCCAGCAGTTTAGCCGACAGGGTATCTAACTATGGCTACACCTTC
- - TRBJ2-7 TRBV6-5 CAAARDPRYEQYF TGTGCCGCGGCCAGAGACCCTCGCTACGAGCAGTACTTC
- TRBD1 TRBJ2-1 TRBV2 CASSPPSTGPNEQFF TGTGCCAGCAGTCCTCCTTCGACAGGGCCCAATGAGCAGTTCTTC
- - TRBJ2-4 TRBV2 CAGRRPRNRTDRGGNIQYF TGTGCCGGACGCCGTCCCAGAAACCGGACGGATAGGGGGGGAAACATTCAGTACTTC
- TRBD1 TRBJ1-6 TRBV5-6 CASGVRDSYNSPLHF TGTGCCAGCGGCGTCCGGGACAGCTATAATTCACCCCTCCACTTT
- TRBD1 TRBJ1-5 TRBV19 CASSTGQGDQPQHF TGTGCCAGTAGTACGGGACAGGGGGATCAGCCCCAGCATTTT
- TRBD2 TRBJ2-7 TRBV5-1 CASSLAGGLASEQYF TGCGCCAGCAGCTTGGCGGGGGGACTAGCGTCCGAGCAGTACTTC
once - TRBJ1-6 TRBV7-2 CASSPPTGQPLHF TGTGCCAGCAGCCCACCGACAGGACAACCCCTCCACTTT
- TRBD1 TRBJ1-4 TRBV10-2 CASSTDRGNEKLFF TGCGCCAGCAGTACGGACAGGGGGAATGAAAAACTGTTTTTT
few TRBD1 TRBJ2-7 TRBV15 CATSRGGTGGPYEQYF TGTGCCACCAGCAGGGGGGGGACAGGGGGACCCTACGAGCAGTACTTC
- - TRBJ1-2 TRBV4-1 CASRTSLLATNYGYTF TGCGCCAGCAGAACCTCCCTCCTGGCCACTAACTATGGCTACACCTTC